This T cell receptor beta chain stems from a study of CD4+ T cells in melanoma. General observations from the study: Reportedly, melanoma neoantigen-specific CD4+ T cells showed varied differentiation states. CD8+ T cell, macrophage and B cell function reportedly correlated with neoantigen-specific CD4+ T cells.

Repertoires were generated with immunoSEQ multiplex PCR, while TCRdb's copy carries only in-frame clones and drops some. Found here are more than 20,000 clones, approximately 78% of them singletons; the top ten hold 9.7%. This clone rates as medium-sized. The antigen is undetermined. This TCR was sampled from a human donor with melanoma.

In DNA form, the CDR3 reads TGTGCCAGCAGCTTAGCAGGACAGCCCCAGCATTTT. Residues: CASSLAGQPQHF. The V gene is TRBV7-8, the J gene TRBJ1-5, with unresolved D. The V gene lost 0 bases and the J gene lost 7 bases, with 4 bases spanning the gap. This CDR3 has 12 residues. The V gene's germline CDR1 is SGHVS and CDR2 FQNEAQ. Variable domain in full (rest from reference TRBV7-8 and TRBJ1-5): GAGVSQSPRYKVAKRGQDVALRCDPISGHVSLFWYQQALGQGPEFLTYFQNEAQLDKSGLPSDRFFAERPEGSVSTLKIQRTQQEDSAVYLCASSLAGQPQHFGDGTRLSIL.